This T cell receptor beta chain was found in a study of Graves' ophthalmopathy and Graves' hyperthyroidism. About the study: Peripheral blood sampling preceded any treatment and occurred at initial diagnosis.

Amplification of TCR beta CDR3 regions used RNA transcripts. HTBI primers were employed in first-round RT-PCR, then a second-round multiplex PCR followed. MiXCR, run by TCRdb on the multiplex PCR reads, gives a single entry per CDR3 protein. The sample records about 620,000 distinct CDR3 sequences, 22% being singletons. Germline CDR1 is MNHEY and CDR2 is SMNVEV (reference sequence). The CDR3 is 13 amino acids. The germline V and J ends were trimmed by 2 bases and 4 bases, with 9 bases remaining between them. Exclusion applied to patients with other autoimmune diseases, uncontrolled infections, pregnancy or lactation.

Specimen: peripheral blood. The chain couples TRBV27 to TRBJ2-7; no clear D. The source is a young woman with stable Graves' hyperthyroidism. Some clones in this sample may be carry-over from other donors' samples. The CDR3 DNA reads TGTGCCAGCAGTTTAACGGCTTTTTACGAGCAGTACTTC. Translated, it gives CASSLTAFYEQYF.